This passage covers 32 T cell receptor beta chains from one sample sequenced in a study of technical replicates of blood from a handful of donors. Some clones are missing from TCRdb's copy, which holds only in-frame ones; the method was immunoSEQ multiplex PCR. The table records about 13,000 clones, 79% of them present only once. The sample was PBMCs. Receptor source: a human donor in good health.

The chain carries TRBV5-1 and TRBJ2-3; weak D call: TRBD1 (5 bases). Germline loops: CDR1 SGHRS, CDR2 YFSETQ. V shed 5 bases and J shed 2 bases, with 12 bases lying between them. The CDR3 sequence is 14 residues long. DNA for the CDR3: TGCGCCAGCAGTAAGGGGAACCCCACAGATACGCAGTATTTT. Translated: CASSKGNPTDTQYF.

This clone occurred once. The J gene is TRBJ2-7, the V gene TRBV6-5, with 9 bases identical to TRBD2. CDR3 length equals 14 residues. Germline trimming cut 2 bases from V and 7 bases from J; bases unmatched to any gene: 6. Germline loops: CDR1 MNHEY, CDR2 SVGAGI. Here the CDR3 reads CASSYTSAGGEQYF. The CDR3 coding sequence is TGTGCCAGCAGTTACACCTCAGCGGGAGGTGAGCAGTACTTC.

The J gene is TRBJ1-2, the V gene TRBV6-1; TRBD1 is a possible D gene (6 bases). V lost 0 bases and J lost 3, with 11 bases in between. Per the germline V gene, CDR1 is MNHNS and CDR2 is SASEGT. This CDR3 contains 15 residues. CDR3 DNA sequence: TGTGCCAGCAGTGAAGCGGGGGCCCAGCACTATGGCTACACCTTC. Residues: CASSEAGAQHYGYTF.

The V call is TRBV19, the J call TRBJ2-3; 11 positions agree with TRBD1. Germline lookup yields CDR1 LNHDA and CDR2 SQIVND (reference sequence). Trimming removed 4 bases from V and 4 bases from J; junction bases left unmatched: 7. This CDR3 region has 16 residues. CDR3 residues: CASSTTPGQGADTQYF. CDR3 nucleotide sequence: TGTGCCAGTAGTACTACTCCGGGACAGGGGGCAGATACGCAGTATTTT. Together with reference TRBV19 and TRBJ2-3, the CDR3 gives the full variable domain: DGGITQSPKYLFRKEGQNVTLSCEQNLNHDAMYWYRQDPGQGLRLIYYSQIVNDFQKGDIAEGYSVSREKKESFPLTVTSAQKNPTAFYLCASSTTPGQGADTQYFGPGTRLTVL.

The chain links TRBV30 to TRBJ1-2; no clear D. There are 12 residues in the CDR3. V was shortened by 3 bases and J by 7 bases, with 12 bases between the two germline ends. Germline-derived CDR1 and CDR2 are GTSNPN and SVGIG (reference sequence). As DNA, the CDR3 is TGTGCCTGGAGACCCACGGGTGGTGGCTACACCTTC. This encodes CAWRPTGGGYTF.

In DNA, the CDR3 is TGTGCCAGCAGTGGAATTCAGGGCGGGATAGCCAAAAACATTCAGTACTTC. It encodes CASSGIQGGIAKNIQYF. The V gene is TRBV2, the J gene TRBJ2-4; weak D call: TRBD2 (6 bases). The CDR3 has 17 amino acids. Germline-derived CDR1 and CDR2 are SNHLY and FYNNEI. Trimming shortened V by 4 bases and J by 0 bases, and 16 bases separated the two germline ends.

This chain links TRBV18 with TRBJ2-7; the D gene is possibly TRBD1 (6 bases). CDR1 and CDR2 from the germline V gene are KGHSH and LQKENI. The CDR3 length is 15 residues. V gave up 3 bases and J gave up 3 bases, with 15 bases separating them. The CDR3 sequence is CASSPPGTIYYEQYF. The CDR3 nucleotides are TGTGCCAGCTCACCCCCCGGGACAATCTACTACGAGCAGTACTTC.

This clone has a handful of counts. V usage is TRBV28 and J usage is TRBJ1-1; TRBD1 matches 7 bases. The V segment lost 7 bases and the J segment 1 base; nucleotides outside the gene matches: 6. Germline assignment: CDR1 MDHEN and CDR2 SYDVKM. This CDR3 is 14 amino acids long. CDR3 in DNA: TGTGCCAGCACGCTTGGACAGGAGAACACTGAAGCTTTCTTT. As protein: CASTLGQENTEAFF. The variable domain in full, with the rest retrieved from reference TRBV28 and TRBJ1-1, is DVKVTQSSRYLVKRTGEKVFLECVQDMDHENMFWYRQDPGLGLRLIYFSYDVKMKEKGDIPEGYSVSREKKERFSLILESASTNQTSMYLCASTLGQENTEAFFGQGTRLTVV.

The CDR3: CASSLGQGELDEQYF. In DNA, the CDR3 is TGTGCCAGCAGTCTAGGACAGGGGGAGCTAGACGAGCAGTACTTC. This chain links TRBV27 with TRBJ2-7; 10 bases match TRBD1. The CDR3 has 15 amino acids. Germline CDR1 is MNHEY and CDR2 is SMNVEV (reference sequence). J was trimmed by 5 bases and V by 5 bases; bases with no gene match: 9.

This rearrangement joins TRBV5-1 to TRBJ2-5; TRBD1 agrees at 8 bases. Per germline, CDR1 SGHRS and CDR2 YFSETQ. The CDR3 has 16 residues. Trimming removed 4 bases from V and 3 bases from J; junction bases left unmatched: 11. The CDR3 loop is CASSRGLGQEKETQYF. The DNA of the CDR3 is TGCGCCAGCAGCCGGGGACTGGGACAGGAGAAAGAGACCCAGTACTTC.

The chain combines TRBV29-1 with TRBJ2-7, with D perhaps TRBD2 (6 bases). This CDR3 has 13 amino acids. Trimming removed 5 bases from V and 1 base from J, with 12 bases in between. The V gene's germline CDR1 is SQVTM and CDR2 ANQGSEA. CDR3 amino acids: CSVIRGNSYEQYF. The CDR3 coding sequence is TGCAGCGTTATTCGGGGGAATTCCTACGAGCAGTACTTC.

V gene TRBV2 combines with J gene TRBJ1-2; 10 nucleotides line up with TRBD1. The V gene end was trimmed by 7 bases and the J gene end by 5 bases; junction bases not matched to a gene: 7. This CDR3 has 14 amino acids. Germline CDR1 SNHLY, CDR2 FYNNEI. The CDR3 loop reads CASKGTGARYGYTF. The CDR3, as DNA: TGTGCCAGCAAGGGGACAGGGGCCAGGTATGGCTACACCTTC.

This sequence joins TRBV5-1 and TRBJ2-5; TRBD2 agrees at 9 bases. The germline gives CDR1 SGHRS, CDR2 YFSETQ. The CDR3 totals 16 residues. The ends lost 4 bases at V and 4 bases at J; junction bases unmatched: 11. CDR3 sequence: CASSEAPAGGRETQYF. CDR3 coding DNA: TGCGCCAGCAGCGAAGCGCCAGCGGGAGGTAGAGAGACCCAGTACTTC. Complete variable domain (other parts from reference TRBV5-1 and TRBJ2-5): KAGVTQTPRYLIKTRGQQVTLSCSPISGHRSVSWYQQTPGQGLQFLFEYFSETQRNKGNFPGRFSGRQFSNSRSEMNVSTLELGDSALYLCASSEAPAGGRETQYFGPGTRLLVL.

The CDR3 nucleotides read TGTGCCAGCTACAAGTGGCAGGGGATGAACACTGAAGCTTTCTTT. Translation: CASYKWQGMNTEAFF. The V call is TRBV18, the J call TRBJ1-1; the D gene is possibly TRBD1 (6 bases). CDR1 is KGHSH, CDR2 LQKENI, per germline. The CDR3 contains 15 residues. V shed 7 bases and J shed 0 bases, with 15 bases lying between them. Variable domain in full (rest from reference TRBV18 and TRBJ1-1): NAGVMQNPRHLVRRRGQEARLRCSPMKGHSHVYWYRQLPEEGLKFMVYLQKENIIDESGMPKERFSAEFPKEGPSILRIQQVVRGDSAAYFCASYKWQGMNTEAFFGQGTRLTVV.

The CDR3 sequence: CASSVNNEQFF. CDR3 sequence (DNA): TGTGCCAGCAGCGTAAACAATGAGCAGTTCTTC. This chain links TRBV7-8 with TRBJ2-1; D gene ambiguous. CDR3 length: 11 residues. V dropped 5 bases and J dropped 5 bases, with 4 bases sitting between them. CDR1 SGHVS and CDR2 FQNEAQ come from the germline V gene.

This chain links TRBV6-1 with TRBJ2-7; 8 bases align to TRBD1. The germline V gene has CDR1 MNHNS and CDR2 SASEGT. This CDR3 comprises 14 residues. V gave up 4 bases and J gave up 7 bases; unmatched junction bases: 9. The CDR3 DNA reads as TGTGCCAGCAGTGTAGGACAGGGTCTGGGGGAGCAGTACTTC. Amino acids: CASSVGQGLGEQYF.

This chain connects TRBV5-1 to TRBJ2-7; D possibly corresponds to TRBD2 (6 bases). The CDR3 is 14 amino acids. Trimming left V 1 base short and J 6 bases short, with 14 bases between. Germline V gives CDR1 SGHRS, CDR2 YFSETQ. CDR3 residues: CASSLPSANPEQYF. The CDR3, as DNA: TGCGCCAGCAGCTTGCCTAGCGCCAATCCCGAGCAGTACTTC.

The gene calls are TRBV29-1 and TRBJ2-4; 8 bases are shared with TRBD2. Per the germline V gene, CDR1 is SQVTM and CDR2 is ANQGSEA. The CDR3 has 16 amino acids. The trim removed 7 bases at V and 5 bases at J, leaving 16 bases unmatched. CDR3 amino acids: CSASDVWSGSENIQYF. The CDR3 region has the DNA TGCAGCGCCTCGGACGTCTGGAGCGGGAGTGAAAACATTCAGTACTTC. The full variable domain, rest sourced from reference TRBV29-1 and TRBJ2-4, is SAVISQKPSRDICQRGTSLTIQCQVDSQVTMMFWYRQQPGQSLTLIATANQGSEATYESGFVIDKFPISRPNLTFSTLTVSNMSPEDSSIYLCSASDVWSGSENIQYFGAGTRLSVL.

The chain couples TRBV29-1 to TRBJ1-1; D may be TRBD1 (5 bases). V gave up 7 bases and J gave up 3 bases, with 15 bases separating them. CDR1 SQVTM and CDR2 ANQGSEA come from the germline V gene. CDR3 length: 13 residues. In nucleotides, the CDR3 is TGCAGCGCCCCCGGCGGGGGGGACACTGAAGCTTTCTTT. Protein sequence: CSAPGGGDTEAFF.

The V call is TRBV7-8, the J call TRBJ2-5; D may be TRBD2 (5 bases). V was clipped by 2 bases and J by 1 base, with 11 bases between them. The CDR3 totals 15 residues. Looked up from germline, CDR1 is SGHVS and CDR2 is FQNEAQ. CDR3 loop: CASSLPRTFQETQYF. As DNA, the CDR3 is TGTGCCAGCAGCTTACCCCGGACTTTCCAAGAGACCCAGTACTTC.

This chain uses TRBV19 with TRBJ1-1; 10 bases are a match to TRBD1. This CDR3 has 14 residues. Germline V CDR1 and CDR2: LNHDA, SQIVND (reference sequence). V was pared by 5 bases and J by 3 bases, with 3 bases of the junction left unmatched. The DNA of the CDR3 is TGTGCCAGTAGTGCCGGACAGGGGGACACTGAAGCTTTCTTT. Its translation is CASSAGQGDTEAFF.

The rearrangement uses TRBV14 and TRBJ1-1; 10 bases map to TRBD1. CDR3 length: 15 residues. CDR1 and CDR2 from the germline V gene are SGHDN and FVKESK. The J segment lost 3 bases and the V segment lost 4 bases, leaving 5 bases of the junction unmatched. The CDR3, as DNA: TGTGCCAGCAGCCGAGCGGGACAGGGGTACACTGAAGCTTTCTTT. Translating gives CASSRAGQGYTEAFF.

This clone appeared once. This chain uses TRBV5-6 with TRBJ1-2; D is perhaps TRBD1 (6 bases). The CDR3 has 14 residues. Deletions cut 4 bases from V and 2 bases from J, with 12 bases between. CDR1 SGHDT and CDR2 YYEEEE come from the germline V gene. CDR3 nucleotides: TGTGCCAGCAGCCTCATACAGGGAAACTATGGCTACACCTTC. Translated, it gives CASSLIQGNYGYTF.

This clone was seen only a few times. The chain has TRBV5-1 and TRBJ1-1; D is uncertain. The V end was cut by 0 bases, the J end by 11 bases, with 14 bases between. The CDR3 totals 13 residues. CDR1 is SGHRS and CDR2 is YFSETQ in the germline V gene. This CDR3 reads CASSLAESPRAFF. CDR3 nucleotides: TGCGCCAGCAGCTTGGCCGAAAGCCCGAGGGCTTTCTTT.

The chain recombines TRBV10-3 with TRBJ2-3; the D gene is possibly TRBD2 (5 bases). CDR3 length: 15 amino acids. V gave up 2 bases and J gave up 4 bases, with 13 bases separating them. The V gene's germline CDR1 is ENHRY and CDR2 SYGVKD. CDR3 in DNA: TGTGCCATCAGTGAGGGGCCGGGGAGTGCAGATACGCAGTATTTT. Residues: CAISEGPGSADTQYF.

This clone has just one count. The chain is built from TRBV9 and TRBJ2-1; D possibly corresponds to TRBD1 (6 bases). The CDR3 is 17 amino acids. Trimming pared 0 bases from V and 5 bases from J, leaving 18 bases between. Germline lookup yields CDR1 SGDLS and CDR2 YYNGEE. The CDR3: CASSVGLPGAADNEQFF. The CDR3 DNA reads as TGTGCCAGCAGCGTAGGGCTCCCAGGGGCCGCGGACAATGAGCAGTTCTTC.

The chain links TRBV13 to TRBJ2-1; 12 bases line up with TRBD2. The CDR3 is 15 amino acids. The junction had 3 bases not matched to a gene; V was cut back by 6 bases and J by 3 bases. CDR1 PRHDT and CDR2 FYEKMQ come from the germline V gene (reference sequence). In nucleotides, the CDR3 is TGTGCCAGCAGTCGGACTAGCGGGATCTACAATGAGCAGTTCTTC. Amino acid sequence: CASSRTSGIYNEQFF.

The V and J genes are TRBV7-8 and TRBJ2-5, with 7 bases aligning to TRBD1. The J segment lost 1 base and the V segment lost 8 bases, leaving 1 base of the junction unmatched. Germline CDR1 is SGHVS and CDR2 is FQNEAQ. The CDR3 has 12 amino acids. The CDR3 loop reads CASRDSQETQYF. The CDR3 coding sequence is TGTGCCAGCCGGGACAGCCAAGAGACCCAGTACTTC.

This clone was detected only a few times. J is TRBJ1-3 and V is TRBV7-6; the match to TRBD1 covers 7 bases. The germline CDR1 and CDR2 sequences are SGHVS and FNYEAQ. This CDR3 has 16 residues. V dropped 1 base and J dropped 0; count of bases not matched to a gene: 3. The CDR3 DNA reads TGTGCCAGCAGCTTAGTTGACAGGGCCTCTGGAAACACCATATATTTT. It codes for CASSLVDRASGNTIYF.

V gene TRBV14 combines with J gene TRBJ2-1; the D is unclear. V lost 0 bases and J lost 3, with 9 bases in between. The CDR3 totals 15 residues. Germline V gene sequence: CDR1 SGHDN, CDR2 FVKESK. CDR3 DNA: TGTGCCAGCAGCCAAGAGGGCTCCGGCTACAATGAGCAGTTCTTC. Translation gives CASSQEGSGYNEQFF.

This chain uses TRBV29-1 with TRBJ2-1; 10 positions agree with TRBD2. CDR1 and CDR2 from the germline V gene are SQVTM and ANQGSEA. J was trimmed by 7 bases and V by 6 bases; bases with no gene match: 9. CDR3 length equals 14 residues. The CDR3 region is CSVFLAGVANEQFF. CDR3 coding DNA: TGCAGCGTCTTCCTAGCGGGAGTAGCAAATGAGCAGTTCTTC.

This clone was seen only a few times. The chain has TRBV11-3 and TRBJ2-2, with a possible D match to TRBD2 (5 bases). This CDR3 has 14 residues. CDR1 and CDR2 from the germline V gene are SGHNT and YENEEA. Trimming removed 7 bases at V and 0 bases at J, with 9 bases between. CDR3 coding DNA: TGTGCCAGCAAGGGAGACTCGAACACCGGGGAGCTGTTTTTT. Translated, it gives CASKGDSNTGELFF.